The 6 T cell receptor beta chains reported below all come from one sample, sequenced in a study of blood T cell repertoires in COVID-19. Libraries were prepared by immunoSEQ multiplex PCR; TCRdb keeps only in-frame clonotypes and omits some of them. This sample has about 160,000 clones, with approximately 90% found just once. Material for sequencing was peripheral blood. These receptors were obtained from a man aged 25 to 40 with COVID-19, enrolled during active disease.

This CDR3 reads CASGRPERGELFF. The CDR3 coding sequence is TGTGCTAGTGGGCGGCCAGAGAGAGGGGAGCTGTTTTTT. The chain uses TRBV12-5 and TRBJ2-2, with D unclear. This CDR3 contains 13 residues. Germline CDR1 is LGHNT and CDR2 is FRNRAP. Trimming stripped 6 bases from V and 8 bases from J, with 13 bases between.

The CDR3 spells CASSNPGTGADEKLFF. CDR3 DNA sequence: TGCGCCAGCAGCAATCCCGGGACAGGTGCTGATGAAAAACTGTTTTTT. The chain combines TRBV5-1 with TRBJ1-4, with TRBD1 matching over 8 bases. Germline V gene sequence: CDR1 SGHRS, CDR2 YFSETQ. Trimming cost V 4 bases and J 6 bases; bases outside gene matches: 11. CDR3 length: 16 amino acids.

CDR3: CSASGRGSYEQYF. The CDR3 bases are TGCAGTGCTAGTGGCAGGGGCTCCTACGAGCAGTACTTC. The chain uses TRBV20-1 and TRBJ2-7, with a tentative D call TRBD1 (6 bases). With 3 bases removed from V and 0 bases from J, the gap between germline ends came to 9 bases. The germline V gene has CDR1 DFQATT and CDR2 SNEGSKA (reference sequence). The length of the CDR3 is 13 residues.

The chain has TRBV18 and TRBJ2-7, with TRBD1 as a possible D gene (6 bases). The CDR3 extends over 15 amino acids. Germline lookup yields CDR1 KGHSH and CDR2 LQKENI. Trimming removed 3 bases at V and 6 bases at J, with 18 bases between. The CDR3: CASSPLRDITGEQYF. In nucleotides, the CDR3 is TGTGCCAGCTCACCTTTAAGGGACATTACGGGCGAGCAGTACTTC.

The chain recombines TRBV7-9 with TRBJ1-2; D is uncertain. Trimming shortened V by 5 bases and J by 3 bases, and 13 bases separated the two germline ends. Germline loops: CDR1 SEHNR, CDR2 FQNEAQ (reference sequence). The CDR3 length is 14 residues. Here the CDR3 DNA reads TGTGCCAGCAGCCCGCTGGCCGGAGACTATGGCTACACCTTC. Amino acids: CASSPLAGDYGYTF. The whole variable domain, remainder taken from reference TRBV7-9 and TRBJ1-2, is DTGVSQNPRHKITKRGQNVTFRCDPISEHNRLYWYRQTLGQGPEFLTYFQNEAQLEKSRLLSDRFSAERPKGSFSTLEIQRTEQGDSAMYLCASSPLAGDYGYTFGSGTRLTVV.

The genes are TRBV30 and TRBJ1-5; possibly TRBD1 for D (5 bases). The CDR3 covers 16 residues. CDR1 GTSNPN and CDR2 SVGIG come from the germline V gene (reference sequence). V lost 1 base, J lost 2 bases, and 15 bases lay in between. The CDR3 DNA sequence: TGTGCCTGGAGTGGTTTGGCAGGGTCGGGCAATCAGCCCCAGCATTTT. It codes for CAWSGLAGSGNQPQHF.